The 19 T cell receptor beta chains listed next were all sequenced from one sample in a study of control samples from healthy donors and cancer patients. The protocol was immunoSEQ multiplex PCR, while the TCRdb copy is restricted to in-frame clones and leaves out a portion. Found here are about 80,000 clones, approximately 80% of them singletons; the top ten hold approximately 10%. The material sequenced was PBMCs. The receptors were sampled from a man aged 55-75 years with head and neck cancer.

The gene calls are TRBV29-1 and TRBJ2-3; D possibly corresponds to TRBD1 (5 bases). The germline CDR1 and CDR2 sequences are SQVTM and ANQGSEA. V was shortened by 6 bases and J by 1 base, with 8 bases between the two germline ends. The CDR3 extends over 12 amino acids. This chain's CDR3 is CSVTARTDTQYF. As DNA, the CDR3 is TGCAGCGTGACAGCCCGCACAGATACGCAGTATTTT.

This rearrangement joins TRBV7-7 to TRBJ2-3, with TRBD1 matching 8 bases. The CDR3 runs to 15 residues. The V gene's germline CDR1 is SSHAT and CDR2 FNYEAQ (reference sequence). The junction had 5 bases not matched to a gene; V was cut back by 5 bases and J by 1 base. DNA of the CDR3: TGTGCCAGCAGCCCCGGGACAGGCCGCACAGATACGCAGTATTTT. Translated, it gives CASSPGTGRTDTQYF.

The chain carries TRBV6-5 and TRBJ2-7; TRBD1 might be the D (5 bases). Trimming removed 2 bases at V and 3 bases at J, with 8 bases between. Germline V gene lookup returns CDR1 MNHEY and CDR2 SVGAGI. The CDR3 covers 13 residues. CDR3: CASSYRGFYEQYF. For the CDR3, the DNA is TGTGCCAGCAGTTACAGGGGTTTCTACGAGCAGTACTTC.

This CDR3 reads CASSLGGGQLNQYF. CDR3 bases: TGTGCCAGCAGCTTAGGAGGCGGCCAACTAAACCAGTACTTC. The chain joins TRBV7-9 to TRBJ2-7; D is unresolved. CDR1 SEHNR and CDR2 FQNEAQ come from the germline V gene (reference sequence). The ends were cut back, 1 base at V and 10 bases at J, with 17 bases in the middle. The CDR3 is 14 amino acids. Full variable domain (outside the CDR3, taken from reference TRBV7-9 and TRBJ2-7): DTGVSQNPRHKITKRGQNVTFRCDPISEHNRLYWYRQTLGQGPEFLTYFQNEAQLEKSRLLSDRFSAERPKGSFSTLEIQRTEQGDSAMYLCASSLGGGQLNQYFGPGTRLTVT.

J is TRBJ2-3 and V is TRBV4-2; 15 nucleotides match TRBD2. The V gene's germline CDR1 is LGHNA and CDR2 YNFKEQ. The CDR3 has 16 residues. J was trimmed by 5 bases and V by 1 base; bases with no gene match: 1. CDR3 residues: CASSQGTSGRGDTQYF. For the CDR3, the DNA is TGTGCCAGCAGCCAAGGGACTAGCGGGAGGGGAGATACGCAGTATTTT.

The rearrangement links TRBV6-6 to TRBJ2-3; D is perhaps TRBD2 (5 bases). The germline V and J ends were trimmed by 6 bases and 1 base, with 17 bases remaining between them. Germline assignment: CDR1 MNHNY and CDR2 SVGAGI (reference sequence). This CDR3 comprises 16 residues. CDR3: CASRSSGIPGTDTQYF. DNA of the CDR3: TGTGCCAGCAGGAGTTCCGGGATTCCAGGCACAGATACGCAGTATTTT.

The rearrangement links TRBV3-1 (or the pseudogene TRBV3-2) to TRBJ2-2, with TRBD1 matching over 8 bases. Germline values: CDR1 LGHDT, CDR2 YNNKEL (reference sequence). J was trimmed by 5 bases and V by 5 bases; bases with no gene match: 10. The length of the CDR3 is 16 residues. CDR3 bases: TGTGCCAGCAGCACCGCAGGGGGCTCGGGGACCGGGGAGCTGTTTTTT. Protein sequence: CASSTAGGSGTGELFF.

The chain employs TRBV12-3 or TRBV12-4 and TRBJ2-7; 7 bases agree with TRBD1. The trim removed 3 bases at V and 7 bases at J, leaving 6 bases unmatched. The CDR3 has 13 residues. Here the CDR3 reads CASSFIDREEQYF. As DNA, the CDR3 is TGTGCCAGCAGTTTTATAGACAGGGAAGAGCAGTACTTC.

The V gene is TRBV28, the J gene TRBJ2-7, with D perhaps TRBD2 (5 bases). V was trimmed by 3 bases and J by 1 base, leaving 10 bases between them. The CDR3 sequence is 14 residues long. Germline V gene lookup returns CDR1 MDHEN and CDR2 SYDVKM. For the CDR3, the DNA is TGTGCCAGCAGTTTTGAGGACTGGTCCTACGAGCAGTACTTC. Its translation: CASSFEDWSYEQYF.

This clone was counted a few times. The chain uses TRBV10-3 and TRBJ1-3; D is unresolved. The CDR3 length is 16 residues. Trimming stripped 3 bases from V and 1 base from J, with 13 bases between. Germline V gene lookup returns CDR1 ENHRY and CDR2 SYGVKD. The CDR3 bases are TGTGCCATCAGTGATTCGACGGCCCCATCTGGAAACACCATATATTTT. Translation gives CAISDSTAPSGNTIYF.

The V gene is TRBV2, the J gene TRBJ1-1; 8 positions match TRBD1. V lost 2 bases, J lost 0 bases, and 5 bases stayed unmatched. The CDR3 totals 16 residues. Germline V gene sequence: CDR1 SNHLY, CDR2 FYNNEI. For the CDR3, the DNA is TGTGCCAGCAGTGAACAGGGGGCTCGGATGAACACTGAAGCTTTCTTT. This encodes CASSEQGARMNTEAFF. Together with reference TRBV2 and TRBJ1-1, the CDR3 gives the full variable domain: EPEVTQTPSHQVTQMGQEVILRCVPISNHLYFYWYRQILGQKVEFLVSFYNNEISEKSEIFDDQFSVERPDGSNFTLKIRSTKLEDSAMYFCASSEQGARMNTEAFFGQGTRLTVV.

This rearrangement joins TRBV6-6 to TRBJ1-1; 8 bases align to TRBD1. Germline values: CDR1 MNHNY, CDR2 SVGAGI (reference sequence). V gave up 6 bases and J gave up 7 bases; unmatched junction bases: 7. This CDR3 has 13 residues. In DNA, the CDR3 is TGTGCCAGCAGCTCCCGAGGGACAGGTGAAGCTTTCTTT. Protein sequence: CASSSRGTGEAFF.

V and J are TRBV7-2 and TRBJ2-3; 14 bases line up with TRBD2. The CDR3 spans 19 residues. Germline values: CDR1 SGHTA, CDR2 FQGNSA. Trimming removed 2 bases from V and 2 bases from J; junction bases left unmatched: 9. The CDR3 sequence is CASSLKGGLAGAITDTQYF. Written as DNA, the CDR3 is TGTGCCAGCAGCTTAAAGGGGGGACTAGCGGGAGCCATCACAGATACGCAGTATTTT.

Regarding this clone: One junction end disagrees with the germline gene, perhaps due to a read error. This chain links TRBV19 with TRBJ2-7, with TRBD1 matching over 12 bases. CDR1 is LNHDA and CDR2 is SQIVND in the germline V gene (reference sequence). The CDR3 loop spans 15 amino acids. CDR3 residues: CASSIAGTGGYGQYF. The CDR3 nucleotides read TGTGCCAGTAGTATAGCCGGGACAGGGGGCTACGGGCAGTACTTC.

This chain joins TRBV27 and TRBJ1-2; TRBD1 agrees at 8 bases. The CDR3 sequence is 13 residues long. Germline CDR1 is MNHEY and CDR2 is SMNVEV (reference sequence). V shed 6 bases, J shed 2 bases, and the junction held 2 bases outside the gene matches. In DNA, the CDR3 is TGTGCCAGCAGGGGGACAGGAAACTATGGCTACACCTTC. This translates into CASRGTGNYGYTF.

This clone was observed a few times. V gene TRBV18 combines with J gene TRBJ2-3, with D possibly being TRBD2 (5 bases). CDR3 length equals 16 residues. V shed 1 base and J shed 0 bases, with 11 bases lying between them. The germline gives CDR1 KGHSH, CDR2 LQKENI. The chain's CDR3 is CASSPLVGGSTDTQYF. The DNA for the CDR3 is TGTGCCAGCTCACCACTCGTAGGCGGGAGCACAGATACGCAGTATTTT.

This chain connects TRBV5-1 to TRBJ2-7, with TRBD2 matching 7 bases. CDR3 size: 13 residues. Germline V gene data show CDR1 as SGHRS and CDR2 as YFSETQ. Unmatched junction bases numbered 5, after V lost 3 bases and J lost 5 bases. CDR3 nucleotides: TGCGCCAGCAGCTCGGCGGGAGCCCACGAGCAGTACTTC. Translated: CASSSAGAHEQYF.

V usage is TRBV27 and J usage is TRBJ2-5; 10 bases are shared with TRBD2. V shed 4 bases, J shed 5 bases, and the junction held 4 bases outside the gene matches. The CDR3 contains 14 residues. Germline assignment: CDR1 MNHEY and CDR2 SMNVEV (reference sequence). In nucleotides, the CDR3 is TGTGCCAGCAGTTCGTCGGGACTAGCGGAGACCCAGTACTTC. Protein product: CASSSSGLAETQYF.

The CDR3 DNA reads TGTGCCAGCAGCTTTCGGACTAGCGGGGACAATGAGCAGTTCTTC. This gives the protein CASSFRTSGDNEQFF. The rearrangement uses TRBV4-2 and TRBJ2-1, with TRBD2 identical over 12 bases. Trimming cost V 5 bases and J 5 bases; bases outside gene matches: 4. Germline V gene data show CDR1 as LGHNA and CDR2 as YNFKEQ. The CDR3 has 15 amino acids.